The rows below give T cell receptor beta chains drawn from one sample of a study of T cell responses to AZD1222 COVID-19 vaccine. TCRdb's copy holds only in-frame clones and misses some; the assay was immunoSEQ multiplex PCR. Counted here are about 150,000 clones, less than 90% occurring once; the ten biggest clones make up just under 7%. The input for sequencing was peripheral blood, taken after recovery from COVID-19. The receptors originated from an adult who had recovered from COVID-19. Both conserved end residues are part of each CDR3. Each record gives: V gene, clone size, D gene, J gene, CDR3 DNA, CDR3 protein. D genes are given only for firm matches. Size is stated for part of the rows, as once, few or many counts, or as a class when the clone is expanded.

V gene: TRBV19
clone size: .
D gene: .
J gene: TRBJ1-5
CDR3 DNA: TGTGCCAGTAGTTTCTTTCGAGGAGAGGGCCAGCCCCAGCATTTT
CDR3 protein: CASSFFRGEGQPQHF

V gene: TRBV27
clone size: .
D gene: .
J gene: TRBJ2-7
CDR3 DNA: TGTGCCAGCAGGGGGGCAGGCTACTACGAGCAGTACTTC
CDR3 protein: CASRGAGYYEQYF

V gene: TRBV4-1
clone size: .
D gene: TRBD1
J gene: TRBJ1-1
CDR3 DNA: TGCGCCAGCAGCTTCACCCAGGGGGCTGAAGCTTTCTTT
CDR3 protein: CASSFTQGAEAFF

V gene: TRBV2
clone size: once
D gene: .
J gene: TRBJ2-5
CDR3 DNA: TGTGCCAGCAGCAGACGCACACAAGAGACCCAGTACTTC
CDR3 protein: CASSRRTQETQYF

V gene: TRBV19
clone size: .
D gene: .
J gene: TRBJ2-7
CDR3 DNA: TGTGCCAGTAGTACCGGGGACATCGCTAGCGAGCAGTACTTC
CDR3 protein: CASSTGDIASEQYF

V gene: TRBV5-1
clone size: .
D gene: .
J gene: TRBJ2-7
CDR3 DNA: TGCGCCAGCAGCCGGGACACAGGGTACGAGCAGTACTTC
CDR3 protein: CASSRDTGYEQYF

V gene: TRBV27
clone size: few
D gene: .
J gene: TRBJ1-2
CDR3 DNA: TGTGCCAGCAGTTCCAACCCCGGGGAACTGGGGGGCTACACCTTC
CDR3 protein: CASSSNPGELGGYTF

V gene: TRBV19
clone size: .
D gene: .
J gene: TRBJ2-7
CDR3 DNA: TGTGCCAGTAGTATAGTTCACGGTTCCTACGAGCAGTACTTC
CDR3 protein: CASSIVHGSYEQYF

V gene: TRBV4-2
clone size: .
D gene: TRBD2
J gene: TRBJ2-5
CDR3 DNA: TGTGCCAGCAGCCCAAAGGGCACTAGCGGGGTGGAGACCCAGTACTTC
CDR3 protein: CASSPKGTSGVETQYF

V gene: TRBV21-1
clone size: .
D gene: .
J gene: TRBJ1-6
CDR3 DNA: TGTGCCAGCAGCAAAGACCCCCCCTGCCGGCACCATAATTCACCCCTCCACTTT
CDR3 protein: CASSKDPPCRHHNSPLHF

V gene: TRBV18
clone size: .
D gene: .
J gene: TRBJ1-2
CDR3 DNA: TGTGCCAGCTCACCCTTGTCAGGGAACTTGGACTATGGCTACACCTTC
CDR3 protein: CASSPLSGNLDYGYTF

V gene: TRBV27
clone size: .
D gene: .
J gene: TRBJ1-5
CDR3 DNA: TGTGCCAGCAGCCGGGGGTCCCCTGGGGGTCAGCCCCAGCATTTT
CDR3 protein: CASSRGSPGGQPQHF

V gene: TRBV18
clone size: once
D gene: .
J gene: TRBJ2-1
CDR3 DNA: TGTGCCAGCTCACCACCGGGGGGGACAGCCTACAATGAGCAGTTCTTC
CDR3 protein: CASSPPGGTAYNEQFF

V gene: TRBV4-2
clone size: .
D gene: .
J gene: TRBJ2-3
CDR3 DNA: TGTGCCAGCAGCCAAGGGGCCGGGCGTACCTTCACAGATACGCAGTATTTT
CDR3 protein: CASSQGAGRTFTDTQYF

V gene: TRBV5-8
clone size: .
D gene: .
J gene: TRBJ2-2
CDR3 DNA: TGTGCCAGCAGCTTACGACCCCTATTCCCCGGGGAGCTGTTTTTT
CDR3 protein: CASSLRPLFPGELFF

V gene: TRBV3-1/TRBV3-2
clone size: .
D gene: .
J gene: TRBJ2-7
CDR3 DNA: TGTGCCAGCAGCCAAACCCGGGGGCTACTGTACGAGCAGTACTTC
CDR3 protein: CASSQTRGLLYEQYF

V gene: TRBV6-5
clone size: .
D gene: TRBD1
J gene: TRBJ1-5
CDR3 DNA: TGTGCCACCTCGGACAGGGATAGGGGGCCCCAGCATTTT
CDR3 protein: CATSDRDRGPQHF

V gene: TRBV9
clone size: .
D gene: .
J gene: TRBJ1-5
CDR3 DNA: TGTGCCAGCAGCGATGGGACCTACGGGAATCAGCCCCAGCATTTT
CDR3 protein: CASSDGTYGNQPQHF

V gene: TRBV19
clone size: .
D gene: TRBD1
J gene: TRBJ2-1
CDR3 DNA: TGTGCCAGTAGTAAGAGGACAGGGAACTACAATGAGCAGTTCTTC
CDR3 protein: CASSKRTGNYNEQFF

V gene: TRBV28
clone size: .
D gene: TRBD1
J gene: TRBJ1-2
CDR3 DNA: TGTGCCAGCAGACCCGGGACAGTCTATGGCTACACCTTC
CDR3 protein: CASRPGTVYGYTF

V gene: TRBV6-5
clone size: .
D gene: .
J gene: TRBJ2-7
CDR3 DNA: TGTGCCAGCGCAACCCGTCAGGTGGCCTACGAGCAGTACTTC
CDR3 protein: CASATRQVAYEQYF

V gene: TRBV2
clone size: once
D gene: .
J gene: TRBJ1-2
CDR3 DNA: TGTGCCACCATGAGCCAGACAGATAACTATGGCTACACCTTC
CDR3 protein: CATMSQTDNYGYTF

V gene: TRBV6-5
clone size: .
D gene: .
J gene: TRBJ2-7
CDR3 DNA: TGTGCCAGCAGTTATGTCGATTCTGGAGGTATGGAGCAGTACTTC
CDR3 protein: CASSYVDSGGMEQYF

V gene: TRBV19
clone size: .
D gene: TRBD2
J gene: TRBJ2-1
CDR3 DNA: TGTGCCAGTAGTAGACTAGCGGGAGACCCTAATGAGCAGTTCTTC
CDR3 protein: CASSRLAGDPNEQFF

V gene: TRBV7-9
clone size: .
D gene: .
J gene: TRBJ2-7
CDR3 DNA: TGTGCCAGCAGCTTACCAACCGACTACGAGCAGTACTTC
CDR3 protein: CASSLPTDYEQYF

V gene: TRBV6-5
clone size: .
D gene: .
J gene: TRBJ1-1
CDR3 DNA: TGTGCCAGCACCTCTCGGAGCTTGGGAAACACTGAAGCTTTCTTT
CDR3 protein: CASTSRSLGNTEAFF

V gene: TRBV4-2
clone size: .
D gene: TRBD1
J gene: TRBJ2-5
CDR3 DNA: TGTGCCAGCAGCCAAGAAGCCCTGGTTGGGGACAGCCAAGAGACCCAGTACTTC
CDR3 protein: CASSQEALVGDSQETQYF

V gene: TRBV11-3
clone size: .
D gene: TRBD2
J gene: TRBJ2-2
CDR3 DNA: TGTGCCAGCAGCTTAAAGGGACTAGCGGGGTCCGGGGAGCTGTTTTTT
CDR3 protein: CASSLKGLAGSGELFF

V gene: TRBV28
clone size: .
D gene: .
J gene: TRBJ2-1
CDR3 DNA: TGTGCCAGCAGTCCCCTGGACTGGGCAGCCTACAATGAGCAGTTCTTC
CDR3 protein: CASSPLDWAAYNEQFF

V gene: TRBV4-1
clone size: .
D gene: .
J gene: TRBJ1-1
CDR3 DNA: TGCGCCAGCAGCCAAAAAGGAACAGGGACCGACACTGAAGCTTTCTTT
CDR3 protein: CASSQKGTGTDTEAFF

V gene: TRBV5-1
clone size: .
D gene: .
J gene: TRBJ2-3
CDR3 DNA: TGCGCCAGCAGCTTGTTAATGCAAGCAGATACGCAGTATTTT
CDR3 protein: CASSLLMQADTQYF

V gene: TRBV3-1/TRBV3-2
clone size: .
D gene: .
J gene: TRBJ2-7
CDR3 DNA: TGTGCCAGCAGCCATATCATTTCCGAGCAGTACTTC
CDR3 protein: CASSHIISEQYF

V gene: TRBV4-1
clone size: .
D gene: TRBD2
J gene: TRBJ2-7
CDR3 DNA: TGCGCCAGCAGCCTACTAGCGGGAGATCGCTACGAGCAGTACTTC
CDR3 protein: CASSLLAGDRYEQYF

V gene: TRBV4-2
clone size: .
D gene: .
J gene: TRBJ2-7
CDR3 DNA: TGTGCCAGCAGCCAAGCCCCGGGGGAGGACTCCTACGAGCAGTACTTC
CDR3 protein: CASSQAPGEDSYEQYF

V gene: TRBV19
clone size: .
D gene: TRBD1
J gene: TRBJ2-5
CDR3 DNA: TGTGCCAGTAGTATAGATGTAGCCGGGACAGGGAAGGAAGAGACCCAGTACTTC
CDR3 protein: CASSIDVAGTGKEETQYF

V gene: TRBV27
clone size: .
D gene: .
J gene: TRBJ1-1
CDR3 DNA: TGTGCCAGCAGTTTGGGCAGTTGGGGTCACACTGAAGCTTTCTTT
CDR3 protein: CASSLGSWGHTEAFF

V gene: TRBV9
clone size: .
D gene: TRBD2
J gene: TRBJ2-7
CDR3 DNA: TGTGCCAGCAGCCCCACCCTAGCGGATAGCTACGAGCAGTACTTC
CDR3 protein: CASSPTLADSYEQYF

V gene: TRBV10-2
clone size: .
D gene: TRBD1
J gene: TRBJ1-2
CDR3 DNA: TGCGCCAGCAGTGATCGGACAGGTTCGAACTATGGCTACACCTTC
CDR3 protein: CASSDRTGSNYGYTF

V gene: TRBV7-8
clone size: .
D gene: .
J gene: TRBJ1-5
CDR3 DNA: TGTGCCAGCAGCCTCGACGCGGGAGGTTTATGGAATCAGCCCCAGCATTTT
CDR3 protein: CASSLDAGGLWNQPQHF

V gene: TRBV10-3
clone size: few
D gene: .
J gene: TRBJ2-7
CDR3 DNA: TGTGCCATCAGTCGGGCGGATTCCTACGAGCAGTACTTC
CDR3 protein: CAISRADSYEQYF

V gene: TRBV5-1
clone size: .
D gene: .
J gene: TRBJ1-2
CDR3 DNA: TGCGCCAGCAGCTTGGGCGGGGGCGCGGAAGGCTACACCTTC
CDR3 protein: CASSLGGGAEGYTF

V gene: TRBV18
clone size: .
D gene: TRBD1
J gene: TRBJ2-5
CDR3 DNA: TGTGCCAGCTCACCTAGGACCCAGGGGGCAGGAGAGACCCAGTACTTC
CDR3 protein: CASSPRTQGAGETQYF

V gene: TRBV6-5
clone size: .
D gene: .
J gene: TRBJ2-1
CDR3 DNA: TGTGCCAGCAGTCCTTGGTGGGGCGGAGAGCAGTTCTTC
CDR3 protein: CASSPWWGGEQFF

V gene: TRBV20-1
clone size: .
D gene: TRBD2
J gene: TRBJ2-3
CDR3 DNA: TGCAGTGCTAGTCGGGGGAGGGCTGGAGATACGCAGTATTTT
CDR3 protein: CSASRGRAGDTQYF

V gene: TRBV2
clone size: once
D gene: .
J gene: TRBJ2-2
CDR3 DNA: TGTGCCAGCCCGGGACACCCTATGACCGGGGAGCTGTTTTTT
CDR3 protein: CASPGHPMTGELFF